This T cell receptor (beta chain) came from a study of T cell repertoires in cytomegalovirus infection. Study-level findings and limits: HLA-C-restricted TCR beta clonotypes specific for CMV led the ex vivo response. The cumulative frequency of public TCR beta families distinguished individuals who carried CMV together with the relevant HLA.

There are many counts of this clonotype. What it recognizes is unknown. Germline V gene lookup returns CDR1 SGHTA and CDR2 FQGNSA. Trimming cost V 1 base and J 6 bases, with 10 bases left between them. This CDR3 is 13 amino acids long. TCRdb passed the reads through MiXCR, listing each CDR3 protein once. The sample holds more than 400,000 distinct CDR3 sequences, about 30% seen once. The V and J genes are TRBV7-2 and TRBJ2-7; a weak D match, TRBD1 (6 bases). The sequenced sample was PBMCs. The clonotype was recovered from a human donor in good health (CMV status not recorded). Some clones in this sample may be carry-over from other donors' samples. In DNA form, the CDR3 reads TGTGCCAGCAGCTTAGATGGCAGGGGCGAGCAGTACTTC. It codes for CASSLDGRGEQYF.